These 27 T cell receptor beta chains came from one sample sequenced in a study of control samples from healthy donors and cancer patients. The data were produced by immunoSEQ multiplex PCR, yet TCRdb's version contains in-frame clones alone and is incomplete. The table shows 65,000 to 90,000 clones, with around 90% occurring only once. The specimen was PBMCs. Every receptor here comes from a woman in her 50s with colorectal cancer.

The gene calls are TRBV24-1 and TRBJ2-2; D perhaps matches TRBD2 (5 bases). The ends were cut back, 3 bases at V and 0 bases at J, with 10 bases in the middle. The CDR3 totals 16 residues. The germline V gene encodes CDR1 KGHDR and CDR2 SFDVKD. The CDR3 sequence: CATSDHRLPNTGELFF. In DNA, the CDR3 is TGTGCCACCAGTGATCACAGACTACCGAACACCGGGGAGCTGTTTTTT.

The chain links TRBV7-2 to TRBJ1-2, with a weak D call TRBD1 (6 bases). The V gene's germline CDR1 is SGHTA and CDR2 FQGNSA. The germline V and J ends were trimmed by 1 base and 7 bases, with 19 bases remaining between them. CDR3 length: 16 residues. DNA of the CDR3: TGTGCCAGCAGCTTAGGGGTCACAGGGAGGGCGTTTGGCTACACCTTC. Translated, it gives CASSLGVTGRAFGYTF.

The chain joins TRBV18 to TRBJ1-1; D is unclear. CDR1 is KGHSH and CDR2 is LQKENI in the germline V gene. Trimming shortened V by 4 bases and J by 1 base, and 10 bases separated the two germline ends. This CDR3 region has 14 residues. The CDR3 region is CASSLFDTNTEAFF. CDR3 coding DNA: TGTGCCAGCTCACTCTTCGACACGAACACTGAAGCTTTCTTT.

The V and J genes are TRBV5-1 and TRBJ1-5; D unresolved. Deletions cut 4 bases from V and 5 bases from J, with 13 bases between. Germline-derived CDR1 and CDR2 are SGHRS and YFSETQ. The CDR3 is made up of 14 amino acids. The CDR3 nucleotides are TGCGCCAGCAGCCGATTGCCGGGAGATCAGCCCCAGCATTTT. It codes for CASSRLPGDQPQHF.

This sequence joins TRBV7-9 and TRBJ2-1; no clear D. Between the trimmed V and J ends, which lost 6 bases and 4 bases, there was a span of 10 bases. The CDR3 spans 13 residues. Germline V gives CDR1 SEHNR, CDR2 FQNEAQ (reference sequence). The CDR3 here is CASRDSGYNEQFF. The CDR3 DNA reads TGTGCCAGCAGGGATTCTGGTTACAATGAGCAGTTCTTC.

The rearrangement links TRBV5-8 to TRBJ2-7, with D perhaps matching TRBD1 or TRBD2 (6 bases each). Deletions cut 4 bases from V and 4 bases from J, with 15 bases between. Germline-derived CDR1 and CDR2 are SGHTS and YDEGEE. This CDR3 is 14 amino acids long. The CDR3 sequence is CASSAPGAGYEQYV. The CDR3 DNA follows: TGTGCCAGCAGCGCTCCGGGGGCAGGGTACGAGCAGTACGTC.

In regard to this clone: Other DNA sequences in the same sample also yield this CDR3. This chain joins TRBV28 and TRBJ1-2, with no clear D. The CDR3 length is 13 residues. Germline assignment: CDR1 MDHEN and CDR2 SYDVKM. V lost 2 bases to trimming and J lost 3 bases, with 7 bases between them. Here the CDR3 reads CASSLGADYGYTF. CDR3 nucleotide sequence: TGTGCCAGCAGTTTAGGAGCGGACTATGGCTACACCTTC.

This chain connects TRBV18 to TRBJ2-2; D is uncertain. CDR3 length: 14 amino acids. Trimming shortened V by 3 bases and J by 5 bases, and 10 bases separated the two germline ends. The germline V gene encodes CDR1 KGHSH and CDR2 LQKENI. CDR3 amino acids: CASSPAPMTGELFF. As DNA, the CDR3 is TGTGCCAGCTCACCCGCCCCAATGACCGGGGAGCTGTTTTTT. Supplemented by reference TRBV18 and TRBJ2-2, the full variable domain reads NAGVMQNPRHLVRRRGQEARLRCSPMKGHSHVYWYRQLPEEGLKFMVYLQKENIIDESGMPKERFSAEFPKEGPSILRIQQVVRGDSAAYFCASSPAPMTGELFFGEGSRLTVL.

The rearrangement joins TRBV10-3 to TRBJ1-1; D may be TRBD1 (6 bases). The ends were cut back, 4 bases at V and 7 bases at J, with 16 bases in the middle. This CDR3 is built from 14 residues. The germline CDR1 and CDR2 sequences are ENHRY and SYGVKD. CDR3 sequence reads: CAISVQPGTIEAFF. Written as DNA, the CDR3 is TGTGCCATCAGTGTCCAACCAGGGACAATTGAAGCTTTCTTT.

The chain combines TRBV5-6 with TRBJ1-1; D is ambiguous. Trimming stripped 6 bases from V and 1 base from J, with 7 bases between. The germline V gene encodes CDR1 SGHDT and CDR2 YYEEEE. The CDR3 loop spans 12 amino acids. The DNA for the CDR3 is TGTGCCAGCAACCGACCGAACACTGAAGCTTTCTTT. Translated: CASNRPNTEAFF.

In DNA, the CDR3 is TGTGCCAGCAGTGACTTATGTGGGGGAGAGCAGTACGTC. Amino acids: CASSDLCGGEQYV. The chain links TRBV6-4 to TRBJ2-7, with D perhaps being TRBD1 or TRBD2 (5 bases each). V was clipped by 1 base and J by 7 bases, with 11 bases between them. CDR3 size: 13 residues. Germline V gene lookup returns CDR1 MRHNA and CDR2 SNTAGT.

The chain uses TRBV7-6 and TRBJ1-1, with 10 bases that match TRBD1. Germline V lookup: CDR1 SGHVS, CDR2 FNYEAQ. The CDR3 is made up of 17 amino acids. V dropped 5 bases and J dropped 7; count of bases not matched to a gene: 16. This chain's CDR3 is CASSRTSPGQGKGEAFF. CDR3 sequence (DNA): TGTGCCAGCAGCCGAACCTCTCCGGGACAGGGGAAGGGTGAAGCTTTCTTT.

This clone was seen more than once but under ten times. The chain joins TRBV18 to TRBJ2-1; tentatively, D is TRBD1 (6 bases). The CDR3 has 12 residues. V lost 8 bases and J 4 bases, leaving 9 bases between the germline ends. The V gene's germline CDR1 is KGHSH and CDR2 LQKENI. CDR3 sequence reads: CASLGGYNEQFF. The CDR3 coding sequence is TGTGCCAGCCTAGGGGGTTACAATGAGCAGTTCTTC.

The chain is built from TRBV3-1 (or the pseudogene TRBV3-2) and TRBJ2-5; 7 bases are a match to TRBD2. The germline V gene encodes CDR1 LGHDT and CDR2 YNNKEL (reference sequence). V lost 3 bases to trimming and J lost 5 bases; unmatched junction nucleotides: 6. CDR3 length: 14 residues. CDR3: CASSQEGGHETQYF. CDR3 nucleotide sequence: TGTGCCAGCAGCCAGGAGGGAGGGCACGAGACCCAGTACTTC.

The chain is built from TRBV7-2 and TRBJ1-5, with 7 bases aligning to TRBD1. J was trimmed by 13 bases and V by 2 bases; bases with no gene match: 11. CDR3 size: 14 residues. From germline, CDR1 is SGHTA and CDR2 FQGNSA. CDR3 sequence (DNA): TGTGCCAGCAGCTTACTCCAGGGGGGAGCCCCTCAGCATTTT. Translation: CASSLLQGGAPQHF.

The V call is TRBV5-1, the J call TRBJ2-5, with 14 bases that match TRBD2. Germline lookup yields CDR1 SGHRS and CDR2 YFSETQ. The CDR3 has 16 amino acids. Germline trimming cut 3 bases from V and 6 bases from J; bases unmatched to any gene: 7. CDR3 sequence (DNA): TGCGCCAGCAGCTGGGGGACTAGCGGGAGCCTGCAGACCCAGTACTTC. This encodes CASSWGTSGSLQTQYF.

This chain links TRBV5-1 with TRBJ2-1; 7 bases fit TRBD1. Germline lookup yields CDR1 SGHRS and CDR2 YFSETQ. With 5 bases clipped from V and 0 bases from J, the junction kept 5 bases outside the gene matches. This CDR3 comprises 15 residues. DNA for the CDR3: TGCGCCAGCAGAGGGACAGACTACTCCTACAATGAGCAGTTCTTC. Translating it yields CASRGTDYSYNEQFF.

CDR3 loop: CAWSQGAGYTF. CDR3 DNA sequence: TGTGCCTGGAGCCAGGGGGCTGGCTACACCTTC. This chain connects TRBV30 to TRBJ1-2, with TRBD1 identical over 8 bases. J gave up 7 bases and V 3 bases, and 1 base lay outside the gene matches. Germline lookup yields CDR1 GTSNPN and CDR2 SVGIG (reference sequence). CDR3 length: 11 residues. The complete variable domain, with remaining parts taken from reference TRBV30 and TRBJ1-2, reads SQTIHQWPATLVQPVGSPLSLECTVEGTSNPNLYWYRQAAGRGLQLLFYSVGIGQISSEVPQNLSASRPQDRQFILSSKKLLLSDSGFYLCAWSQGAGYTFGSGTRLTVV.

The genes are TRBV6-2 or TRBV6-3 and TRBJ1-5; no reliable D call. From germline, CDR1 is MNHEY and CDR2 SVGEGT. The ends were cut back, 3 bases at V and 0 bases at J, with 12 bases in the middle. The CDR3 has 16 amino acids. CDR3 amino acids: CASSYVGIDSNQPQHF. DNA of the CDR3: TGTGCCAGCAGTTATGTCGGAATAGATAGCAATCAGCCCCAGCATTTT.

This clone is labeled as medium-sized. The chain joins TRBV7-8 to TRBJ2-1; D is uncertain. Germline lookup yields CDR1 SGHVS and CDR2 FQNEAQ. This CDR3 is built from 16 residues. Trimming took off 3 bases at V and 3 bases at J, with 15 bases between the two ends. CDR3 loop: CASSLVVQEFYNEQFF. The CDR3 DNA reads as TGTGCCAGCAGCTTGGTAGTTCAGGAATTCTACAATGAGCAGTTCTTC.

The gene calls are TRBV5-5 and TRBJ1-1; D is uncertain. Germline V gives CDR1 SGHKS, CDR2 YYEKEE (reference sequence). Trimming removed 1 base at V and 5 bases at J, with 15 bases between. There are 15 residues in the CDR3. CDR3 amino acids: CASSLYTGPGTEAFF. The CDR3 nucleotides read TGTGCCAGCAGCTTGTACACGGGCCCTGGAACTGAAGCTTTCTTT.

The CDR3 loop reads CASSFSQGRSSGANVLTF. The CDR3 DNA follows: TGTGCCAGCAGCTTTTCACAGGGCAGGAGCTCTGGGGCCAACGTCCTGACTTTC. The genes are TRBV13 and TRBJ2-6; a weak D match, TRBD1 (6 bases). Between the trimmed V and J ends, which lost 3 bases and 0 bases, there was a span of 15 bases. There are 18 residues in the CDR3. Germline loops: CDR1 PRHDT, CDR2 FYEKMQ (reference sequence).

V is TRBV6-2 or TRBV6-3 and J is TRBJ2-1; tentatively, D is TRBD1 or TRBD2 (6 bases each). The V end lost 0 bases, the J end lost 10 bases, and 19 bases lay between the germline ends. Germline loops: CDR1 MNHEY, CDR2 SVGEGT. This CDR3 contains 16 residues. CDR3 bases: TGTGCCAGCAGTTACTCGATCGGGGGCCCAAGAGGGGAGCAGTTCTTC. Its protein is CASSYSIGGPRGEQFF.

V gene TRBV18 combines with J gene TRBJ1-5; 9 bases agree with TRBD1. Losses at the gene ends were 2 bases for V and 0 bases for J; bases not matched to a gene: 5. CDR1 is KGHSH and CDR2 is LQKENI in the germline V gene. The CDR3 totals 17 residues. The CDR3 loop is CASSPGQGHLSNQPQHF. The CDR3 bases are TGTGCCAGCTCACCAGGACAGGGGCATCTTAGCAATCAGCCCCAGCATTTT.

This chain joins TRBV28 and TRBJ1-2; perhaps TRBD1 as D (5 bases). The germline V gene encodes CDR1 MDHEN and CDR2 SYDVKM. CDR3 size: 14 residues. V lost 8 bases, J lost 4 bases, and 17 bases lay in between. This CDR3 reads CASYVGTGVYGYTF. CDR3 coding DNA: TGTGCCAGCTATGTGGGCACAGGTGTCTATGGCTACACCTTC.

The rearrangement uses TRBV10-2 and TRBJ2-3; D gene uncertain. Germline loops: CDR1 WSHSY, CDR2 SAAADI. The CDR3 totals 14 residues. V shed 4 bases and J shed 2 bases, with 10 bases lying between them. CDR3 amino acids: CASSVRGPTDTQYF. The CDR3 DNA follows: TGCGCCAGCAGTGTACGCGGTCCCACAGATACGCAGTATTTT.

The chain is built from TRBV24-1 and TRBJ2-2; 11 bases match TRBD1. The CDR3 sequence is 14 residues long. With 9 bases clipped from V and 5 bases from J, the junction kept 4 bases outside the gene matches. Germline CDR1 reads KGHDR; CDR2 reads SFDVKD. CDR3 region: CATSGQGETGELFF. Written as DNA, the CDR3 is TGTGCCACCTCGGGACAGGGGGAAACCGGGGAGCTGTTTTTT.